These T cell receptor beta chains were read from a single sample in a study of cytomegalovirus exposure and HLA in healthy donors. Measured with immunoSEQ multiplex PCR; TCRdb has only the in-frame clones, and not every one. In total, the table holds 75,000 to 80,000 clones. The specimen was PBMCs. All receptors derive from a man between 18 and 29 years old in good health and CMV-seropositive. The CDR3 runs from the conserved cysteine through the conserved F or W. Each record gives: J gene, D gene, V gene, CDR3 protein, CDR3 DNA. The D gene is left open where the match is weak.

TRBJ2-2,TRBD2,TRBV2,CASSEGGGLANTGELFF,TGTGCCAGCAGTGAAGGAGGAGGACTAGCGAACACCGGGGAGCTGTTTTTT
TRBJ2-3,.,TRBV2,CAGRLDPTDTQYF,TGTGCCGGAAGACTCGACCCCACAGATACGCAGTATTTT
TRBJ1-6,TRBD1,TRBV29-1,CSVADRANDSPLHF,TGCAGCGTCGCGGACAGGGCGAATGATTCACCCCTCCACTTT
TRBJ1-1,.,TRBV4-1,CASSHADRRTFF,TGCGCCAGCAGCCACGCTGACAGGAGGACTTTCTTT
TRBJ1-3,.,TRBV28,CASSLDSGLLSGNTIYF,TGTGCCAGCAGTTTGGATTCAGGGCTCCTCTCTGGAAACACCATATATTTT
TRBJ1-3,TRBD1,TRBV6-4,CASSDDGGTGTGNTIYF,TGTGCCAGCAGTGACGATGGGGGGACAGGGACGGGAAACACCATATATTTT
TRBJ2-3,.,TRBV6-1,CASSEFRDTDTQYF,TGTGCCAGCAGTGAATTCCGGGACACAGATACGCAGTATTTT
TRBJ2-7,TRBD1,TRBV4-2,CATGDSDYEQYF,TGTGCCACCGGGGACAGCGACTACGAGCAGTACTTC
TRBJ2-7,.,TRBV5-1,CASSLRPLGLDSYEQYF,TGCGCCAGCAGCTTGCGACCCCTGGGACTGGATTCCTACGAGCAGTACTTC
TRBJ2-2,.,TRBV9,CASSPRAENTGELFF,TGTGCCAGCAGCCCCAGGGCGGAGAACACCGGGGAGCTGTTTTTT
TRBJ2-3,.,TRBV2,CASSSNRGGGTDTQYF,TGTGCCAGCAGTTCTAACAGGGGGGGAGGCACAGATACGCAGTATTTT
TRBJ2-7,.,TRBV11-2,CASSFRYEQYF,TGTGCCAGCAGCTTCAGGTACGAGCAGTACTTC
TRBJ1-4,TRBD1,TRBV25-1,CASSVQGVANEKLFF,TGTGCCAGCAGTGTCCAGGGGGTCGCTAATGAAAAACTGTTTTTT
TRBJ1-2,.,TRBV28,CASSLVAGVAWGYTF,TGTGCCAGCAGTTTAGTAGCCGGGGTCGCATGGGGCTACACCTTC
TRBJ1-6,.,TRBV28,CASSLGPGISSPLHF,TGTGCCAGCAGTTTAGGCCCAGGAATCAGTTCACCCCTCCACTTT
TRBJ1-1,TRBD1,TRBV28,CASRTGRRGTEAFF,TGTGCCAGCAGAACCGGGCGCAGGGGGACTGAAGCTTTCTTT
TRBJ1-1,.,TRBV6-5,CASSFAGQRWTEAFF,TGTGCCAGCAGTTTTGCGGGGCAGAGGTGGACTGAAGCTTTCTTT
TRBJ2-5,TRBD2,TRBV4-2,CASSQDREGQETQYF,TGTGCCAGCAGCCAAGATCGGGAGGGCCAAGAGACCCAGTACTTC
TRBJ2-2,.,TRBV6-6,CASNHLELTGELFF,TGTGCCAGCAACCACCTTGAACTCACCGGGGAGCTGTTTTTT
TRBJ1-1,.,TRBV20-1,CSARGGQRAFF,TGCAGTGCTAGGGGTGGACAGAGGGCTTTCTTT
TRBJ2-3,TRBD2,TRBV2,CASLGLAENTDTQYF,TGTGCCAGCCTGGGGCTAGCGGAAAACACAGATACGCAGTATTTT
TRBJ1-1,TRBD1,TRBV5-8,CASSLARTGGLAEAFF,TGTGCCAGCAGCTTGGCCCGGACAGGGGGTCTGGCTGAAGCTTTCTTT
TRBJ2-5,TRBD1,TRBV10-3,CAISGTGYQETQYF,TGTGCCATCAGTGGGACAGGGTACCAAGAGACCCAGTACTTC
TRBJ2-1,TRBD1,TRBV11-3,CASSPGQTSNDEQFF,TGTGCCAGCAGCCCGGGACAGACCAGTAATGATGAGCAGTTCTTC
TRBJ2-5,TRBD1,TRBV18,CASSLGQGPHQETQYF,TGTGCCAGCTCACTCGGACAGGGGCCGCACCAAGAGACCCAGTACTTC
TRBJ1-2,.,TRBV7-9,CASSQGLTYGYTF,TGTGCCAGCAGCCAAGGACTGACCTATGGCTACACCTTC
TRBJ2-1,.,TRBV12-1,CASSFETSGGEDEQFF,TGTGCCAGCAGCTTTGAGACTAGCGGGGGCGAGGATGAGCAGTTCTTC
TRBJ1-2,TRBD1,TRBV7-9,CASSSGQLRIGGYTF,TGTGCCAGCAGTTCGGGACAGCTCAGGATAGGTGGCTACACCTTC
TRBJ1-1,TRBD1,TRBV5-1,CASSLTTGDTEAFF,TGCGCCAGCAGCCTCACGACAGGGGACACTGAAGCTTTCTTT
TRBJ2-7,TRBD2,TRBV18,CASSPGGLGAEQYF,TGTGCCAGCTCACCCGGCGGACTAGGAGCCGAGCAGTACTTC
TRBJ2-1,.,TRBV5-6,CASSYGFDPGKFF,TGTGCCAGCAGCTACGGGTTTGACCCCGGAAAGTTCTTC
TRBJ2-3,.,TRBV5-4,CASKSGTEDTQYF,TGTGCCAGCAAGTCGGGGACTGAAGATACGCAGTATTTT
TRBJ2-3,TRBD2,TRBV19,CATRTSGGTDTQYF,TGTGCCACAAGGACTAGCGGGGGGACAGATACGCAGTATTTT
TRBJ2-1,.,TRBV7-2,CASSLELTNNEQFF,TGTGCCAGCAGCTTAGAATTGACTAACAATGAGCAGTTCTTC
TRBJ1-5,TRBD1,TRBV18,CASSPPGQGAMDQPQHF,TGTGCCAGCTCACCACCAGGACAGGGGGCTATGGATCAGCCCCAGCATTTT
TRBJ2-7,TRBD1,TRBV29-1,CSVGTGTGPYEQYF,TGCAGCGTCGGGACCGGGACAGGACCCTACGAGCAGTACTTC
TRBJ1-2,TRBD1,TRBV11-2,CASSPRTGLPLGYGYTF,TGTGCCAGCAGCCCCCGGACAGGGCTCCCGTTGGGCTATGGCTACACCTTC
TRBJ2-5,TRBD2,TRBV5-1,CASSLFRGSGRETQYF,TGCGCCAGCAGCTTGTTTCGCGGGAGTGGGAGAGAGACCCAGTACTTC
TRBJ1-2,TRBD1,TRBV7-3,CASSLGARGRLFGYGYTF,TGTGCCAGCAGCTTAGGAGCCAGGGGGCGGTTATTTGGCTATGGCTACACCTTC
TRBJ1-2,.,TRBV28,CASSLLSTGYTF,TGTGCCAGCAGTTTATTGTCTACTGGCTACACCTTC
TRBJ2-7,.,TRBV6-1,CASSEMTVQGYEQYF,TGTGCCAGCAGTGAAATGACAGTCCAAGGCTACGAGCAGTACTTC
TRBJ1-2,.,TRBV30,CAWSTGNGYTF,TGTGCCTGGAGTACAGGGAACGGCTACACCTTC
TRBJ1-1,.,TRBV7-2,CASSFERGGGTEAFF,TGTGCCAGCAGCTTTGAGAGGGGAGGGGGCACTGAAGCTTTCTTT
TRBJ2-5,.,TRBV2,CASSEAPETQYF,TGTGCCAGCAGTGAAGCCCCGGAGACCCAGTACTTC
TRBJ2-5,.,TRBV7-3,CASSFPGSETQYF,TGTGCCAGCAGCTTCCCGGGGTCGGAGACCCAGTACTTC
TRBJ1-1,.,TRBV11-2,CASSFPSTGTSTEAFF,TGTGCCAGCAGCTTTCCCTCCACGGGGACAAGCACTGAAGCTTTCTTT
TRBJ2-7,.,TRBV7-2,CASSLEFGQSYEQYF,TGTGCCAGCAGCTTAGAATTCGGACAGTCCTACGAGCAGTACTTC
TRBJ2-5,TRBD2,TRBV5-1,CASSGGEETQYF,TGCGCCAGCAGCGGGGGGGAAGAGACCCAGTACTTC
TRBJ2-5,.,TRBV5-1,CASRLPGQETQYF,TGCGCCAGCAGATTACCCGGCCAAGAGACCCAGTACTTC
TRBJ2-1,TRBD2,TRBV29-1,CSGGERTGGQFF,TGCAGCGGGGGCGAACGCACGGGGGGGCAGTTCTTC
TRBJ1-6,TRBD1,TRBV9,CASSVDGTEINSPLHF,TGTGCCAGCAGCGTGGACGGGACAGAGATTAATTCACCCCTCCACTTT
TRBJ1-4,TRBD1,TRBV19,CASSSLGQGDEKLFF,TGTGCCAGTAGCTCTCTGGGACAGGGGGATGAAAAACTGTTTTTT
TRBJ1-5,.,TRBV19,CASRFLDQPQHF,TGTGCCAGTAGATTCTTAGATCAGCCCCAGCATTTT
TRBJ2-2,.,TRBV6-4,CASSDSQNTGELFF,TGTGCCAGCAGTGACTCACAGAACACCGGGGAGCTGTTTTTT
TRBJ2-3,.,TRBV5-1,CASSLAVTDTQYF,TGCGCCAGCAGCTTGGCTGTCACAGATACGCAGTATTTT
TRBJ1-2,.,TRBV11-2,CASSFPAAGNYGYTF,TGTGCCAGCAGCTTCCCCGCCGCGGGAAACTATGGCTACACCTTC
TRBJ2-3,.,TRBV6-5,CASSYQAETDTQYF,TGTGCCAGCAGTTATCAGGCCGAAACAGATACGCAGTATTTT
TRBJ1-4,.,TRBV5-1,CASSFGRESNEKLFF,TGCGCCAGCAGCTTTGGGAGGGAATCTAATGAAAAACTGTTTTTT
TRBJ2-3,TRBD1,TRBV29-1,CSAPFTGQGGEYTQYF,TGCAGCGCCCCGTTTACGGGACAGGGGGGCGAATATACGCAGTATTTT